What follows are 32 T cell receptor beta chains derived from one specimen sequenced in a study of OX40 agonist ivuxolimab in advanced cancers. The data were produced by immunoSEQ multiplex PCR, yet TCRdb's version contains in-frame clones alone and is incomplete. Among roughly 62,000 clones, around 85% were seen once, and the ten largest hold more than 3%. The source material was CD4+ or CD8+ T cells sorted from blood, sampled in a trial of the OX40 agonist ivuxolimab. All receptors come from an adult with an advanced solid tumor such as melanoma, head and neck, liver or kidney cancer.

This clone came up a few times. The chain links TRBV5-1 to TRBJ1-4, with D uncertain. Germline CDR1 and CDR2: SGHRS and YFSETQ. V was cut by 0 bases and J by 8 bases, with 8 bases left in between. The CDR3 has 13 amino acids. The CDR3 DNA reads TGCGCCAGCAGCTTGGGGCTCGGGGAAAAACTGTTTTTT. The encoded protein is CASSLGLGEKLFF.

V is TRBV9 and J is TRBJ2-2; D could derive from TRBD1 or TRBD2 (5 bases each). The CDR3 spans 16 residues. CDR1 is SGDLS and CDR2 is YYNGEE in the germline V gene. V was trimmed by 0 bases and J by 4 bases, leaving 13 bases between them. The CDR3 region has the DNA TGTGCCAGCAGCGTAGATGGGGGTGAGGGCACCGGGGAGCTGTTTTTT. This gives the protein CASSVDGGEGTGELFF.

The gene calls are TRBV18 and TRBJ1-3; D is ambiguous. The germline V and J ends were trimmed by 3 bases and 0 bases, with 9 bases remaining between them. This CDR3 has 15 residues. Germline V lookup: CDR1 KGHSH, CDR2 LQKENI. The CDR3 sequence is CASSPGTRSGNTIYF. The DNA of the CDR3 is TGTGCCAGCTCACCGGGCACCCGCTCTGGAAACACCATATATTTT.

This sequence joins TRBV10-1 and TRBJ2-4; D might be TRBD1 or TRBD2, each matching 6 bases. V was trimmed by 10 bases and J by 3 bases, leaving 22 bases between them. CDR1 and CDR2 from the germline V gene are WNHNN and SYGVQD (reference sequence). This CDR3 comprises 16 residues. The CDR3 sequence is CATSAGRGGGKNIQYF. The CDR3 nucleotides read TGCGCCACCAGCGCCGGCAGGGGAGGAGGCAAAAACATTCAGTACTTC.

CDR3 sequence reads: CASSQGGNGANVLTF. Written as DNA, the CDR3 is TGCGCCAGCAGCCAAGGGGGGAACGGGGCCAACGTCCTGACTTTC. V is TRBV4-1 and J is TRBJ2-6; D is perhaps TRBD1 or TRBD2 (5 bases each). The V gene's germline CDR1 is MGHRA and CDR2 YSYEKL. The CDR3 runs 15 residues. With 1 base removed from V and 4 bases from J, the gap between germline ends came to 8 bases.

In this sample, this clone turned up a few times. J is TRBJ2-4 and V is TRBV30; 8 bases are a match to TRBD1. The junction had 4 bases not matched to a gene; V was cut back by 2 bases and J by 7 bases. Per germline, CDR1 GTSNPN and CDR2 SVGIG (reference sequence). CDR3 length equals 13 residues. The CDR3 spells CAWSTNRGNIQYF. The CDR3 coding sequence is TGTGCCTGGAGTACGAACAGGGGGAACATTCAGTACTTC.

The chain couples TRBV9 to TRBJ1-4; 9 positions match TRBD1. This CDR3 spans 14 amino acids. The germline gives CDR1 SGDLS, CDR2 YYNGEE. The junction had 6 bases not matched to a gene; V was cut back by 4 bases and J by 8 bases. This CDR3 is CASSPTGGREKLFF. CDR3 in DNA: TGTGCCAGCAGCCCGACAGGGGGAAGGGAAAAACTGTTTTTT.

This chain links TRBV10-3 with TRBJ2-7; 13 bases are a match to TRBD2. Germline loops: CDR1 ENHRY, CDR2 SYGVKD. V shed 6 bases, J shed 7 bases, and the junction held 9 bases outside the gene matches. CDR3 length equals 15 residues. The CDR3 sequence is CAISPTSGGAGEQYF. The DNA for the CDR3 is TGTGCCATCAGCCCCACTAGCGGGGGGGCGGGTGAGCAGTACTTC.

The CDR3 nucleotides read TGTGCCAGTAGTATAGACCGGACTAACACAGATACGCAGTATTTT. Translating gives CASSIDRTNTDTQYF. This chain uses TRBV19 with TRBJ2-3, with D possibly being TRBD2 (6 bases). Germline assignment: CDR1 LNHDA and CDR2 SQIVND (reference sequence). The CDR3 sequence is 15 residues long. The germline V and J ends were trimmed by 0 bases and 2 bases, with 9 bases remaining between them.

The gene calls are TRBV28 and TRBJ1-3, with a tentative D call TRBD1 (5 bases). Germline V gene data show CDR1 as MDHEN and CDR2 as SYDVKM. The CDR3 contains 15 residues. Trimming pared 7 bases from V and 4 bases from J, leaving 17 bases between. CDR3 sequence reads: CASNPGGTVGNTIYF. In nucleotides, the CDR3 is TGTGCCAGCAACCCTGGCGGGACGGTAGGAAACACCATATATTTT.

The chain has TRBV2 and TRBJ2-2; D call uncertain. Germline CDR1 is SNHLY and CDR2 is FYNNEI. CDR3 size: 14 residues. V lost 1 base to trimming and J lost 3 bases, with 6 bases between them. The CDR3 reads CASSEDTYTGELFF. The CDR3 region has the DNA TGTGCCAGCAGTGAAGACACCTACACCGGGGAGCTGTTTTTT.

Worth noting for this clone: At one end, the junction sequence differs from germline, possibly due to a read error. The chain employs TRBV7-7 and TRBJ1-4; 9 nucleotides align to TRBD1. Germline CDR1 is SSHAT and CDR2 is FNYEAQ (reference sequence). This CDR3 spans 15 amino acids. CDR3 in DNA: TGTGCTAGCAGCTTAAGACAGGGGGGAGATGAAAAACTGTTTTTT. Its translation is CASSLRQGGDEKLFF.

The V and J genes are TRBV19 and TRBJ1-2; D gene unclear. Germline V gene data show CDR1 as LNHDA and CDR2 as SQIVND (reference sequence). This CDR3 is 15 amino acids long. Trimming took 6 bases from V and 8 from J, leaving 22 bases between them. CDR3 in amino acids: CASSLRREYLEGYTF. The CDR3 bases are TGTGCCAGTAGCCTAAGACGAGAATACCTAGAAGGCTACACCTTC.

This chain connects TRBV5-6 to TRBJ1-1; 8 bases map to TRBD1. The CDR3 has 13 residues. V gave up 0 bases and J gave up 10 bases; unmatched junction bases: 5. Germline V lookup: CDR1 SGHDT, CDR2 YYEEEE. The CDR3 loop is CASSLGQGARAFF. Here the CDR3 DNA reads TGTGCCAGCAGCTTGGGTCAGGGGGCTCGAGCTTTCTTT.

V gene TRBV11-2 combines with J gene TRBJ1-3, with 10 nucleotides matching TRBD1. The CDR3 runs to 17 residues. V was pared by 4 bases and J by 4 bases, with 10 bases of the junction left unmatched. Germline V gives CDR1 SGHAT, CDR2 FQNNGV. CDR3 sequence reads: CASSSHPGQGIGNTIYF. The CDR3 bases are TGTGCCAGCAGCTCGCACCCGGGACAGGGGATCGGAAACACCATATATTTT.

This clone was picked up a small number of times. The CDR3 nucleotides are TGTGCCAGCAGACCAAGGGGCAGGGATGGAAACACCATATATTTT. Its translation is CASRPRGRDGNTIYF. The genes are TRBV13 and TRBJ1-3; a possible D gene is TRBD1 (5 bases). CDR1 and CDR2 from the germline V gene are PRHDT and FYEKMQ (reference sequence). The CDR3 runs 15 residues. Trimming took off 6 bases at V and 3 bases at J, with 15 bases between the two ends.

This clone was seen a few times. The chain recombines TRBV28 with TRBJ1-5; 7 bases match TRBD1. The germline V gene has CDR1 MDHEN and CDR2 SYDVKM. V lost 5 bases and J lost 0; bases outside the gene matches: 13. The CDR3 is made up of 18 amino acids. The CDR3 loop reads CASSDPTGQRFSNQPQHF. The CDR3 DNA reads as TGTGCCAGCAGTGACCCCACGGGACAGCGTTTTAGCAATCAGCCCCAGCATTTT.

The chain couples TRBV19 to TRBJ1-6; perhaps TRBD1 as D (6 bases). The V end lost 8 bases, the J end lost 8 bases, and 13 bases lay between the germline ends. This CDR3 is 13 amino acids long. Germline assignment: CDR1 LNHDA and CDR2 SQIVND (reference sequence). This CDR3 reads CASGQSFDSPLHF. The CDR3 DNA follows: TGTGCCAGTGGACAGTCCTTTGATTCACCCCTCCACTTT.

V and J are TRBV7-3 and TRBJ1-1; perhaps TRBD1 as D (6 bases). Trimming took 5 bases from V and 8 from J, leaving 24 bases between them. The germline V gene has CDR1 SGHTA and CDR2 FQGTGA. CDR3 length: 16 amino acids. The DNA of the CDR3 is TGTGCCAGCAGCAGGAGGGCCACTGGGGAGGGGACAGAAGCTTTCTTT. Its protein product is CASSRRATGEGTEAFF.

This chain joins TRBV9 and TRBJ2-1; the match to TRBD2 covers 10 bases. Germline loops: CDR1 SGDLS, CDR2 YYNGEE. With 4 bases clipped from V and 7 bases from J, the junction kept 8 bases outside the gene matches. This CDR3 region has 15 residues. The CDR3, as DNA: TGTGCCAGCAGCCCCCCGGGTAGCGGGAGGAATGAGCAGTTCTTC. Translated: CASSPPGSGRNEQFF.

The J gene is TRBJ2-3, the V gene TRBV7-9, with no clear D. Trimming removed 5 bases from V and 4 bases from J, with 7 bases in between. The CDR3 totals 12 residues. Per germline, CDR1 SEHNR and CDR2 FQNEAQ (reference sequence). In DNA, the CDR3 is TGTGCCAGCAGCCCTCCGTCAGATACGCAGTATTTT. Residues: CASSPPSDTQYF. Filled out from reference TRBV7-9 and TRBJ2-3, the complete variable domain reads DTGVSQNPRHKITKRGQNVTFRCDPISEHNRLYWYRQTLGQGPEFLTYFQNEAQLEKSRLLSDRFSAERPKGSFSTLEIQRTEQGDSAMYLCASSPPSDTQYFGPGTRLTVL.

In DNA, the CDR3 is TGTGCCAGCAGCCAAGCTTTCGGGACAGCGCCCGAAAAACTGTTTTTT. Encoded protein: CASSQAFGTAPEKLFF. The rearrangement uses TRBV14 and TRBJ1-4, with TRBD1 matching 7 bases. CDR3 size: 16 residues. Germline assignment: CDR1 SGHDN and CDR2 FVKESK. V lost 1 base to trimming and J lost 8 bases; unmatched junction nucleotides: 10.

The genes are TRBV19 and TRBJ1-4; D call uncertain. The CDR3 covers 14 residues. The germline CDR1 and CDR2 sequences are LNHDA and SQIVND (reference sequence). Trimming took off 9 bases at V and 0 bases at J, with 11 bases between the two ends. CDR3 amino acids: CASAGTATNEKLFF. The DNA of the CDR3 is TGTGCCAGCGCCGGCACTGCAACTAATGAAAAACTGTTTTTT.

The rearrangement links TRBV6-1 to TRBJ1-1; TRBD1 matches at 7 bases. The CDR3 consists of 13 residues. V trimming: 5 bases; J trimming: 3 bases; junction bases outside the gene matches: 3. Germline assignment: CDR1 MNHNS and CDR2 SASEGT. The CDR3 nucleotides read TGTGCCAGCAGTTGGGACAGAGACACTGAAGCTTTCTTT. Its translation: CASSWDRDTEAFF.

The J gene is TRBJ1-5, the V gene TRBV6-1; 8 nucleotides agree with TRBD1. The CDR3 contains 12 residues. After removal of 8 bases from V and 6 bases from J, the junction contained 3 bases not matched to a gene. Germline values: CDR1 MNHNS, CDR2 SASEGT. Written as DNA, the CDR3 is TGTGCCAGCCGGGACAGGACTCAGCCCCAGCATTTT. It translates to CASRDRTQPQHF.

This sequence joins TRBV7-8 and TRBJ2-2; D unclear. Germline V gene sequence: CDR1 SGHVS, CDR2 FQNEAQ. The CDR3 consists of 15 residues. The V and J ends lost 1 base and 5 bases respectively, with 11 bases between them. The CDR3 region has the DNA TGTGCCAGCAGCTTAGTTAGTTCGGTAACCGGGGAGCTGTTTTTT. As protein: CASSLVSSVTGELFF.

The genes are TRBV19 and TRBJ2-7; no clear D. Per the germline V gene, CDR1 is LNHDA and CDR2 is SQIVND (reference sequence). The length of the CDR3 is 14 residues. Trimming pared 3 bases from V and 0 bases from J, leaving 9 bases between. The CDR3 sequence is CASSIGRTSYEQYF. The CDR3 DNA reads TGTGCCAGTAGTATTGGACGGACCTCCTACGAGCAGTACTTC.

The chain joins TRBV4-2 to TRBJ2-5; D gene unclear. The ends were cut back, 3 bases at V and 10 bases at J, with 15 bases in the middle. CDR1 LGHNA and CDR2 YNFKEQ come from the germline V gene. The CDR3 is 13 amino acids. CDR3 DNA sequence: TGTGCCAGCAGCCAGGGCCGAAACGGCAACCAGTACTTC. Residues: CASSQGRNGNQYF.

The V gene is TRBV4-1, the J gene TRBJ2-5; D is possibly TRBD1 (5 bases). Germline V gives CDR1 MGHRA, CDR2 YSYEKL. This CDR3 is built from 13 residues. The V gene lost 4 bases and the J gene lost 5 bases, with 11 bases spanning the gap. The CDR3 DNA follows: TGCGCCAGCAGCCCAGGGAATCGGGAGACCCAGTACTTC. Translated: CASSPGNRETQYF.

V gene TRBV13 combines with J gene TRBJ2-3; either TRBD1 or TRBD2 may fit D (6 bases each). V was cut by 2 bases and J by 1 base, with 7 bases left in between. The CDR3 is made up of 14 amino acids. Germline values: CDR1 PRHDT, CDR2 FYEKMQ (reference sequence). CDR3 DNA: TGTGCCAGCAGCTTAAGGGGGGGCACAGATACGCAGTATTTT. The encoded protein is CASSLRGGTDTQYF. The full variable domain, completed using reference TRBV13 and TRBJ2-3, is AAGVIQSPRHLIKEKRETATLKCYPIPRHDTVYWYQQGPGQDPQFLISFYEKMQSDKGSIPDRFSAQQFSDYHSELNMSSLELGDSALYFCASSLRGGTDTQYFGPGTRLTVL.

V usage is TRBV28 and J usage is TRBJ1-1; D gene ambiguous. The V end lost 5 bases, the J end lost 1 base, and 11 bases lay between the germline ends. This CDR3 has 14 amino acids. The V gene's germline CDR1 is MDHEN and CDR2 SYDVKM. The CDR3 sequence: CASSPRRRNTEAFF. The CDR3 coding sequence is TGTGCCAGCAGTCCCCGTAGAAGGAACACTGAAGCTTTCTTT.

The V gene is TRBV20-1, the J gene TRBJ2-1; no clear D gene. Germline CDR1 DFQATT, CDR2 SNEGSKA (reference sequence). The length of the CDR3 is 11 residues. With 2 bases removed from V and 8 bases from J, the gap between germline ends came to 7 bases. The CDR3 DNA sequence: TGCAGTGCTAGAAGTCAGGATGAGCAGTTCTTC. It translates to CSARSQDEQFF.